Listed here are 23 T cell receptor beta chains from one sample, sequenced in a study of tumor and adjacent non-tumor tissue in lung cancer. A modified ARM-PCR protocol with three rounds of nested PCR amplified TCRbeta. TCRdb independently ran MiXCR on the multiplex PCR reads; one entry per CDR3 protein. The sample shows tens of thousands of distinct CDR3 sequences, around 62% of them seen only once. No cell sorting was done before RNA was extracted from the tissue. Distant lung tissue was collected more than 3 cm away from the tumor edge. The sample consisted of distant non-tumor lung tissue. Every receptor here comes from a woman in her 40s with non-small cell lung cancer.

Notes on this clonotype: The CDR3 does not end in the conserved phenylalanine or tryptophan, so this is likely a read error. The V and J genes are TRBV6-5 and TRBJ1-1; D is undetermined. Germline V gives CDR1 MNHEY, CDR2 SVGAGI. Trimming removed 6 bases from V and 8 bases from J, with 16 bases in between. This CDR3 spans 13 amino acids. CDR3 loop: CASSNGPTQEAFS. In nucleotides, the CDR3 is TGTGCCAGCAGCAATGGGCCGACTCAAGAAGCTTTCTCT.

This CDR3 reads CATSSAPFYEQYF. The CDR3 DNA reads TGTGCCACCAGCAGTGCCCCCTTCTACGAGCAGTACTTC. The J gene is TRBJ2-7, the V gene TRBV15; D is unresolved. The CDR3 covers 13 residues. With 3 bases removed from V and 3 bases from J, the gap between germline ends came to 9 bases. Germline V gene sequence: CDR1 LNHNV, CDR2 YYDKDF (reference sequence).

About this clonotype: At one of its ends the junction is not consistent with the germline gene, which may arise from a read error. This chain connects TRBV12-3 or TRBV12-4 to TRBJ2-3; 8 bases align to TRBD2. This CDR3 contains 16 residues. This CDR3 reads CASTPHVLAGFHTQCF. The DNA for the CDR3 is TGTGCCAGCACCCCCCATGTGTTAGCGGGGTTCCATACTCAGTGTTTT.

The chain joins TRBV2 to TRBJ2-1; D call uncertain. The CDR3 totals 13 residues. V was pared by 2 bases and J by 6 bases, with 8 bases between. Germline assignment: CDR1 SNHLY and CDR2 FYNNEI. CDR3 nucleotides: TGTGCCAGCAGTGAAATACCACGCAATGAGCAGTTCTTC. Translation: CASSEIPRNEQFF.

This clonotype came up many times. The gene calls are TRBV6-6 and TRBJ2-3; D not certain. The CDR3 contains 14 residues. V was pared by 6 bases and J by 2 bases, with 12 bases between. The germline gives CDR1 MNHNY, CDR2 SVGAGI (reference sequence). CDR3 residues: CASRLWGYTDTQYF. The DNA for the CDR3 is TGTGCCAGCAGGCTTTGGGGATACACAGATACGCAGTATTTT.

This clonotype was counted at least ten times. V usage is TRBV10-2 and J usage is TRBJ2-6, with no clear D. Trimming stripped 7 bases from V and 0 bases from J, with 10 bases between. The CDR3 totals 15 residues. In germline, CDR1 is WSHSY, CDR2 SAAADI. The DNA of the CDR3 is TGCGCCAGCACCTTCTTGAACTCTGGGGCCAACGTCCTGACTTTC. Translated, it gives CASTFLNSGANVLTF.

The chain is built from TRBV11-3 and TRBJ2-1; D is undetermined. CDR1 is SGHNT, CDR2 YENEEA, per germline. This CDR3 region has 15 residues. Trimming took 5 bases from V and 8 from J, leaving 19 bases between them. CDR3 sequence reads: CASSLEGRSRDEQFF. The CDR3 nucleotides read TGTGCCAGCAGCCTCGAAGGGCGGTCCCGCGATGAGCAGTTCTTC.

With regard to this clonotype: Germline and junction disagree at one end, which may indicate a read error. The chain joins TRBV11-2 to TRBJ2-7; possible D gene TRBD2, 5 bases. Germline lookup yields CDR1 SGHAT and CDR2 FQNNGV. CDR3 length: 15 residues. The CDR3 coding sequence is TGTTCCAGCAGCTTGGCCCCGGACTCCTCGCGCGAGCGGTACTTC. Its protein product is CSSSLAPDSSRERYF. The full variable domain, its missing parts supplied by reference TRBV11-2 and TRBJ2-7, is EAGVAQSPRYKIIEKRQSVAFWCNPISGHATLYWYQQILGQGPKLLIQFQNNGVVDDSQLPKDRFSAERLKGVDSTLKIQPAKLEDSAVYLCSSSLAPDSSRERYFGPGTRLTVT.

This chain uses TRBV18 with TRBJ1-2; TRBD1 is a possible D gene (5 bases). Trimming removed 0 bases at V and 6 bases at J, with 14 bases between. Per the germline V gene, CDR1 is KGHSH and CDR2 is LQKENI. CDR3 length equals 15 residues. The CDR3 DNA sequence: TGTGCCAGCTCACCACCGACCAGGGAGGGACATGGCTACACCTTC. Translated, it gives CASSPPTREGHGYTF.

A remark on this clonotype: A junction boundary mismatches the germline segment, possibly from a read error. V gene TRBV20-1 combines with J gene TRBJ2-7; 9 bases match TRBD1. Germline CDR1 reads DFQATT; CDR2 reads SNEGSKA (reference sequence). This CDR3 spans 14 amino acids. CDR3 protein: CNPSPGQGGYEQYF. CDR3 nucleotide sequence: TGCAATCCATCCCCGGGACAGGGTGGCTACGAACAGTACTTC.

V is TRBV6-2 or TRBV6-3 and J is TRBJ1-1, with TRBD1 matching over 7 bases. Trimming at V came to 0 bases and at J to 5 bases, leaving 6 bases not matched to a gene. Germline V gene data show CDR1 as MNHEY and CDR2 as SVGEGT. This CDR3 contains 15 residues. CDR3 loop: CASSYSTGSGTEAFF. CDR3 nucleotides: TGTGCCAGCAGTTACTCGACAGGGAGTGGGACTGAAGCTTTCTTT.

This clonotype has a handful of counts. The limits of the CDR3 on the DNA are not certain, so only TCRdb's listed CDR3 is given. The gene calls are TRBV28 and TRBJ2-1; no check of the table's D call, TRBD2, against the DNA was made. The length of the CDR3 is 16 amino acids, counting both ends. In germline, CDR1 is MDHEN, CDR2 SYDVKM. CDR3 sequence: CASSSSVGGALNEQFF.

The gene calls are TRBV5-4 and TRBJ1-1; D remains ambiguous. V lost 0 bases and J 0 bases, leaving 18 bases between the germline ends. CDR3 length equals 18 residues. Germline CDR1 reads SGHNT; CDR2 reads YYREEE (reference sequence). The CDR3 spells CASSLDSQVAGMNTEAFF. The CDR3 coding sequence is TGTGCCAGCAGCTTGGACAGTCAGGTAGCGGGAATGAACACTGAAGCTTTCTTT.

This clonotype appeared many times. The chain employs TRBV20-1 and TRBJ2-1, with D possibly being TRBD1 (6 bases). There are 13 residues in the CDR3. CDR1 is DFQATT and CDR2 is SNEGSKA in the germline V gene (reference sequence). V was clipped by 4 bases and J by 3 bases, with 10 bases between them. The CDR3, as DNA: TGCAGTGCTATTCCGGACAGCTACAATGAGCAGTTCTTC. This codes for CSAIPDSYNEQFF.

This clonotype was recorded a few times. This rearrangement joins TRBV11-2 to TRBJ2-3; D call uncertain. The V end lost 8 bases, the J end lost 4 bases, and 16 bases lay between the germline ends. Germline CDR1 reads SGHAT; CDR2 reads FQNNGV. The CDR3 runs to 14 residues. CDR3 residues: CASGPLGAADTQYF. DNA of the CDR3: TGTGCCAGCGGCCCTCTAGGTGCGGCAGATACGCAGTATTTT.

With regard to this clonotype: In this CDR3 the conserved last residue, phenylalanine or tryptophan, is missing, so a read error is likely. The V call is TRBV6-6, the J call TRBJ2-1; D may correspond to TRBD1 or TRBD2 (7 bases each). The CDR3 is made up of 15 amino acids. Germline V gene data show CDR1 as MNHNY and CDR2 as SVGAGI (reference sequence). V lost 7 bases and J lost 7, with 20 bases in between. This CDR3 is CASIQRDRKYNEQFS. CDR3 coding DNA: TGTGCCAGCATTCAGCGGGACAGAAAGTATAATGAGCAGTTCTCC.

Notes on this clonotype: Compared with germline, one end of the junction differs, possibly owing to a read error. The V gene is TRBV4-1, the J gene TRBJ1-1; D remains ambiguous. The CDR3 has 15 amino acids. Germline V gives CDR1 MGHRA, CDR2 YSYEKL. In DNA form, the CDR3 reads TGCACCAGCAGCCCGCAACTGGGAGTGAACACTGAAGCTTTCTTT. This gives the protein CTSSPQLGVNTEAFF.

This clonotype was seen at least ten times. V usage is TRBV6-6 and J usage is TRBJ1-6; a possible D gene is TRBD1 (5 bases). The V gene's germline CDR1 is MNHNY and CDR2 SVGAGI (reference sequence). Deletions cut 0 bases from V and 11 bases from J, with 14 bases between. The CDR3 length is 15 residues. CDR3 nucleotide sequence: TGTGCCAGCAGTTACTCGAGGGACGGGACGGCACCCCTCCACTTT. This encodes CASSYSRDGTAPLHF.

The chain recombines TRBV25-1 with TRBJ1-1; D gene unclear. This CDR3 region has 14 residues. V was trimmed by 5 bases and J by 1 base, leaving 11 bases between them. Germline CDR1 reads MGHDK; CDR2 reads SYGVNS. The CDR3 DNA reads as TGTGCCAGCAGTCTATTTGACGGGAACACTGAAGCTTTCTTT. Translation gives CASSLFDGNTEAFF.

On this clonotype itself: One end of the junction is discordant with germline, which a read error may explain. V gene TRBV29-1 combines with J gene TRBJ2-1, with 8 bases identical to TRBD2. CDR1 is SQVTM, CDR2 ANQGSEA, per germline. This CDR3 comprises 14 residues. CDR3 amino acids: CSVEVSGSHGEQFF. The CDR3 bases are TGTAGCGTGGAGGTGAGCGGGAGCCATGGTGAGCAGTTCTTC.

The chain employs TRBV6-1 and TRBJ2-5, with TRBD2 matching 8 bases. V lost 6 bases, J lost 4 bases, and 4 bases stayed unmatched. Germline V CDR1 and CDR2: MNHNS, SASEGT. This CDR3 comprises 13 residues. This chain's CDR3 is CASRGTSLETQYF. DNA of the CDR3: TGTGCCAGCAGGGGGACTAGTCTAGAGACCCAGTACTTC.

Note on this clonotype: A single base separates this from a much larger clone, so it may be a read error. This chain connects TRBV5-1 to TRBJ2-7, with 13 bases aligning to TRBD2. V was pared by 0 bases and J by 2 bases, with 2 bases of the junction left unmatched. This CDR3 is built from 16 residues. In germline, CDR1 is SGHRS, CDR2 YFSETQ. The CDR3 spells CASSLGTSGGAYEQYF. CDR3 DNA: TGCGCCAGCAGCTTGGGCACTAGCGGGGGGGCCTACGAGCAGTACTTC.

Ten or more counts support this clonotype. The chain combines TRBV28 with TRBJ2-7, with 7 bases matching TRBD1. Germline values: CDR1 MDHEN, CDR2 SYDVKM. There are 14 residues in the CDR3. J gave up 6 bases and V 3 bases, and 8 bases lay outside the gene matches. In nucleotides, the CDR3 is TGTGCCAGCAGTTTCAGCAGGGGGTATATCGAGCAGTACTTC. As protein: CASSFSRGYIEQYF. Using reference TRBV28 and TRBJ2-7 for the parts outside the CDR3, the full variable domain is DVKVTQSSRYLVKRTGEKVFLECVQDMDHENMFWYRQDPGLGLRLIYFSYDVKMKEKGDIPEGYSVSREKKERFSLILESASTNQTSMYLCASSFSRGYIEQYFGPGTRLTVT.